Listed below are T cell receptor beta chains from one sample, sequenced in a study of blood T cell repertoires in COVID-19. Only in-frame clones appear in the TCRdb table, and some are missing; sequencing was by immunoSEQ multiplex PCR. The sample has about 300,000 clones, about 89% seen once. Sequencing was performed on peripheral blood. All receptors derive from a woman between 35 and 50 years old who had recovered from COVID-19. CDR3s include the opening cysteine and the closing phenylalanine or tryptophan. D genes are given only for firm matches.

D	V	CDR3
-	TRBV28	CASSLAGRIAKNIQYF
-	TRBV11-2	CASSLGGAGYEQYF
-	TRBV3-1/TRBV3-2	CASSQEGEPQHF
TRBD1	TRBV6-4	CASRQGGNSPLHF
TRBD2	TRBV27	CASSLGRAYQETQYF
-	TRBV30	CAWSVKQGLEHF
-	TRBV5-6	CASSFETGRGALGAFF
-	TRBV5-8	CASSLEQGLRGEQYF
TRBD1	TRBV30	CALQGGDYGYTF
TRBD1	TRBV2	CASGRDRTYEQYF
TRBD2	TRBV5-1	CASSLGTSGGFEQFF
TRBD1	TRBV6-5	CAIPQGANLYEQYF
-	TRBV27	CASSLGAGAGYNEQFF
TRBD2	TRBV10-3	CAISGLASDTQYF
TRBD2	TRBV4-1	CASSQDSGSGGWYEQYF
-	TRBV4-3	CASSQDYGSGANVLTF
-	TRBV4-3	CASSQDTGGIFYEQYF
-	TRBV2	CASRWTRGAGANVLTF
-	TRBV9	CASSVEGLRTEAFF
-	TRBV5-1	CASSFTRFNYGYTF
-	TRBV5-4	CASSGAIGNEQFF
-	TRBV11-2	CASSLAGGYTF
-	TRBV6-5	CASSPRSNSPLHF
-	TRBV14	CASSQTRETQYF
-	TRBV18	CASSPPSGQRHGYTF
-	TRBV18	CASSPSEAAEAFF
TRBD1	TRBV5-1	CASSPGQGSGNTIYF
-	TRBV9	CASSVDSSTEQFF
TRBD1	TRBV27	CASSPTGTGQAYEQYF
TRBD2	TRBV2	CASPGLGGRETQYF
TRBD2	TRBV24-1	CATSDNQRGGHKETQYF
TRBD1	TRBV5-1	CASSIAGGFSYEQYF
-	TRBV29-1	CSVRRLIGRGAMNTEAFF
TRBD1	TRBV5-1	CASSPLDRADYEQYF
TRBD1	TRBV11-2	CASSWGQFGLRGYTF